The clone carrying this TCR beta chain came up a few times. Healthy controls were blood donor buffy coats. This record comes from a study of STAT5B mutations in CD4+ large granular lymphocyte leukemia. The table came from immunoSEQ multiplex PCR; TCRdb's copy has only in-frame clones and leaves some out. In the table there are fewer than 50,000 clones, 70% to 80% of which are singletons. CDR1 and CDR2 (germline): ENHRY, SYGVKD. Trimming left V 11 bases short and J 0 bases short, with 11 bases between. The CDR3 is 13 residues long. The chain has TRBV10-3 and TRBJ1-3; D is uncertain. The source of this sequence is a human donor in good health. The sample consisted of CD4+ T cells from blood buffy coats. CDR3 bases: TGTGCCGTCCATCAAAGCTCTGGAAACACCATATATTTT. Translating gives CAVHQSSGNTIYF.